Below are 31 T cell receptor beta chains sequenced from a single sample in a study of blood T cell repertoires in COVID-19. TCRdb's copy holds only in-frame clones and misses some; the assay was immunoSEQ multiplex PCR. The profile covers a few hundred thousand clones, with 70% to 90% appearing a single time and 6.9% taken by the ten largest. Sequenced input: peripheral blood. These receptors originate from a woman aged 25 to 39 who had recovered from COVID-19.

This chain links TRBV6-5 with TRBJ1-1; D possibly corresponds to TRBD1 (6 bases). The CDR3 length is 15 residues. The V end was cut by 5 bases, the J end by 4 bases, with 17 bases between. Germline lookup yields CDR1 MNHEY and CDR2 SVGAGI. The CDR3 here is CASSPRRGGGTEAFF. CDR3 sequence (DNA): TGTGCCAGCAGTCCTCGAAGGGGAGGGGGCACTGAAGCTTTCTTT.

The chain carries TRBV11-1 and TRBJ2-2; the D gene is possibly TRBD2 (6 bases). Trimming removed 5 bases from V and 13 bases from J, with 14 bases in between. The germline V gene has CDR1 SGHAT and CDR2 FQDESV (reference sequence). The CDR3 covers 12 residues. The CDR3 here is CASSGTEGGLFF. Written as DNA, the CDR3 is TGTGCCAGCAGCGGAACAGAGGGAGGGCTGTTTTTT.

The rearrangement joins TRBV28 to TRBJ2-7; perhaps TRBD2 as D (6 bases). Germline V lookup: CDR1 MDHEN, CDR2 SYDVKM. The CDR3 covers 17 residues. Trimming shortened V by 2 bases and J by 0 bases, and 17 bases separated the two germline ends. The DNA for the CDR3 is TGTGCCAGCAGTTTAAGTATCGGGGGTGGCAGCTCCTACGAGCAGTACTTC. This gives the protein CASSLSIGGGSSYEQYF.

The V and J genes are TRBV10-3 and TRBJ1-1, with D unresolved. The V gene's germline CDR1 is ENHRY and CDR2 SYGVKD. Trimming shortened V by 3 bases and J by 1 base, and 15 bases separated the two germline ends. The CDR3 is 16 residues long. The CDR3 sequence is CAISERRGGSNTEAFF. CDR3 DNA: TGTGCCATCAGTGAACGCCGCGGAGGGTCGAACACTGAAGCTTTCTTT.

The CDR3 sequence is CALSIDRGGVDTQYF. The CDR3 region has the DNA TGTGCCCTATCGATAGACAGGGGCGGAGTGGATACGCAGTATTTT. J is TRBJ2-3 and V is TRBV2; TRBD1 aligns across 8 bases. CDR3 size: 15 residues. Germline CDR1 is SNHLY and CDR2 is FYNNEI. With 11 bases clipped from V and 6 bases from J, the junction kept 16 bases outside the gene matches.

V is TRBV10-3 and J is TRBJ1-5, with 7 bases that match TRBD1. The germline V gene has CDR1 ENHRY and CDR2 SYGVKD. V lost 8 bases, J lost 9 bases, and 10 bases stayed unmatched. There are 13 residues in the CDR3. The CDR3 region has the DNA TGTGCCATCCAGGAGGGGGCTCGTGGGCCCCAGCATTTT. Its translation: CAIQEGARGPQHF.

This clone turned up a few times. This chain uses TRBV12-3 or TRBV12-4 with TRBJ1-4; 7 nucleotides match TRBD1. V dropped 8 bases and J dropped 5; count of bases not matched to a gene: 5. The length of the CDR3 is 13 residues. DNA for the CDR3: TGTGCCAGCCGGGACAGCGGGAATGAAAAACTGTTTTTT. It yields the protein CASRDSGNEKLFF.

CDR3 in DNA: TGCGCCAGCCAGACAGGGAGCCAAGAGACCCAGTACTTC. It translates to CASQTGSQETQYF. The J gene is TRBJ2-5, the V gene TRBV5-1; 7 nucleotides align to TRBD1. CDR3 length: 13 residues. The V gene end was trimmed by 7 bases and the J gene end by 1 base; junction bases not matched to a gene: 4. CDR1 is SGHRS and CDR2 is YFSETQ in the germline V gene.

The gene calls are TRBV3-1 (or the pseudogene TRBV3-2) and TRBJ2-3; 10 bases align to TRBD1. V dropped 4 bases and J dropped 1; count of bases not matched to a gene: 8. Germline CDR1 is LGHDT and CDR2 is YNNKEL (reference sequence). This CDR3 contains 17 residues. In DNA form, the CDR3 reads TGTGCCAGCAGCCGACTTACGACAGGGGGCGGCACAGATACGCAGTATTTT. Translation gives CASSRLTTGGGTDTQYF.

This chain joins TRBV7-2 and TRBJ1-6; weak D call: TRBD1 (6 bases). V was shortened by 1 base and J by 5 bases, with 15 bases between the two germline ends. CDR3 length: 17 amino acids. The germline CDR1 and CDR2 sequences are SGHTA and FQGNSA. The CDR3 reads CASSLVAGGANNSPLHF. CDR3 in DNA: TGTGCCAGCAGCTTAGTCGCTGGGGGCGCCAATAATTCACCCCTCCACTTT.

This clone occurred a few times. The gene calls are TRBV6-2 or TRBV6-3 and TRBJ2-7; tentatively, D is TRBD1 (5 bases). Germline CDR1 is MNHEY and CDR2 is SVGEGT. The CDR3 contains 12 residues. Trimming took 4 bases from V and 7 from J, leaving 11 bases between them. The CDR3 spells CASSSDSGEQYF. CDR3 in DNA: TGTGCCAGCAGTTCTGACAGTGGGGAGCAGTACTTC.

This clone was counted a single time. The V gene is TRBV28, the J gene TRBJ1-1, with unresolved D. Germline values: CDR1 MDHEN, CDR2 SYDVKM. The V end lost 7 bases, the J end lost 10 bases, and 19 bases lay between the germline ends. The CDR3 consists of 13 residues. CDR3 sequence: CASTLSGFIGAFF. For the CDR3, the DNA is TGTGCCAGCACCCTTTCGGGATTTATAGGAGCTTTCTTT.

The rearrangement joins TRBV19 to TRBJ1-6; D gene unclear. Trimming left V 5 bases short and J 2 bases short, with 25 bases between. Germline CDR1 is LNHDA and CDR2 is SQIVND (reference sequence). The length of the CDR3 is 20 residues. CDR3 residues: CASSLVDLVRGLTYNSPLHF. CDR3 sequence (DNA): TGTGCCAGTAGTTTGGTCGACCTTGTCCGCGGGCTCACCTATAATTCACCCCTCCACTTT.

This clone was counted between two and nine times. The rearrangement links TRBV7-2 to TRBJ2-7; TRBD1 matches 7 bases. CDR1 and CDR2 (germline): SGHTA, FQGNSA. This CDR3 spans 15 amino acids. V shed 5 bases and J 2 bases; nucleotides not matched to a gene: 9. The CDR3: CASSVKQGTAYEQYF. The CDR3 DNA reads as TGTGCCAGCAGCGTAAAACAGGGGACCGCCTACGAGCAGTACTTC.

The chain combines TRBV7-2 with TRBJ1-5, with D possibly TRBD1 on 5 matching bases. V was trimmed by 3 bases and J by 0 bases, leaving 9 bases between them. The germline gives CDR1 SGHTA, CDR2 FQGNSA. This CDR3 is built from 15 residues. CDR3 sequence: CASSLTVSSNQPQHF. The CDR3 DNA sequence: TGTGCCAGCAGCTTGACAGTATCTAGCAATCAGCCCCAGCATTTT.

The rearrangement joins TRBV5-1 to TRBJ2-3; 7 bases are shared with TRBD1. Unmatched junction bases numbered 5, after V lost 4 bases and J lost 6 bases. CDR1 and CDR2 (germline): SGHRS, YFSETQ. CDR3 length: 13 amino acids. The CDR3 spells CASSPEGADTQYF. In DNA form, the CDR3 reads TGCGCCAGCAGCCCCGAGGGGGCGGATACGCAGTATTTT.

The chain couples TRBV29-1 to TRBJ1-2, with D tentatively TRBD1 (5 bases). The CDR3 contains 12 residues. V was clipped by 4 bases and J by 5 bases, with 11 bases between them. Germline V gene data show CDR1 as SQVTM and CDR2 as ANQGSEA. CDR3: CSVGGEPYGYTF. CDR3 in DNA: TGCAGCGTTGGGGGGGAACCGTATGGCTACACCTTC.

The chain couples TRBV25-1 to TRBJ1-2; 8 positions match TRBD1. V lost 6 bases to trimming and J lost 5 bases; unmatched junction nucleotides: 8. Per germline, CDR1 MGHDK and CDR2 SYGVNS. This CDR3 is 14 amino acids long. DNA for the CDR3: TGTGCCAGCAGGGGACCTGACAGGGGATATGGCTACACCTTC. It is translated as CASRGPDRGYGYTF.

Only one count was recorded for this clone. This chain joins TRBV5-1 and TRBJ2-2; possible D gene TRBD1, 5 bases. V lost 5 bases and J 3 bases, leaving 11 bases between the germline ends. The CDR3 contains 14 residues. CDR1 SGHRS and CDR2 YFSETQ come from the germline V gene. The DNA for the CDR3 is TGCGCCAGCAGGCCAGGGCTGTACACCGGGGAGCTGTTTTTT. Protein product: CASRPGLYTGELFF. Looking up the rest from reference TRBV5-1 and TRBJ2-2 gives the full variable domain: KAGVTQTPRYLIKTRGQQVTLSCSPISGHRSVSWYQQTPGQGLQFLFEYFSETQRNKGNFPGRFSGRQFSNSRSEMNVSTLELGDSALYLCASRPGLYTGELFFGEGSRLTVL.

V is TRBV5-1 and J is TRBJ2-3, with D possibly matching TRBD1 (6 bases). V lost 3 bases and J lost 0, with 11 bases in between. The CDR3 length is 15 residues. The germline V gene has CDR1 SGHRS and CDR2 YFSETQ. As DNA, the CDR3 is TGCGCCAGCAGCTCGGACAGTTCTAGCACAGATACGCAGTATTTT. Translated: CASSSDSSSTDTQYF. The variable domain in full, completed from reference TRBV5-1 and TRBJ2-3, reads KAGVTQTPRYLIKTRGQQVTLSCSPISGHRSVSWYQQTPGQGLQFLFEYFSETQRNKGNFPGRFSGRQFSNSRSEMNVSTLELGDSALYLCASSSDSSSTDTQYFGPGTRLTVL.

As regards this clone: Other DNA sequences in the same sample also yield this CDR3. The chain couples TRBV5-1 to TRBJ1-1; 12 bases match TRBD1. Germline CDR1 SGHRS, CDR2 YFSETQ. The CDR3 length is 15 residues. After removal of 4 bases from V and 2 bases from J, the junction contained 3 bases not matched to a gene. The CDR3 loop is CASSPGQGANTEAFF. In nucleotides, the CDR3 is TGCGCCAGCAGCCCGGGACAGGGGGCCAACACTGAAGCTTTCTTT.

CDR3: CASSLAGTANEKLFF. The CDR3 DNA reads TGCGCCAGCAGCCTAGCCGGGACAGCTAATGAAAAACTGTTTTTT. The genes are TRBV4-1 and TRBJ1-4; 7 positions match TRBD1. This CDR3 comprises 15 residues. Per the germline V gene, CDR1 is MGHRA and CDR2 is YSYEKL. V was clipped by 4 bases and J by 3 bases; unmatched bases: 5.

This sequence joins TRBV3-1 (or the pseudogene TRBV3-2) and TRBJ1-2; 8 bases fit TRBD1. The germline V gene encodes CDR1 LGHDT and CDR2 YNNKEL (reference sequence). Unmatched junction bases numbered 5, after V lost 4 bases and J lost 4 bases. The CDR3 sequence is 14 residues long. The CDR3 sequence: CASSRQQGGYGYTF. As DNA, the CDR3 is TGTGCCAGCAGCCGACAACAGGGGGGCTATGGCTACACCTTC.

The V call is TRBV9, the J call TRBJ2-2; 7 nucleotides match TRBD1. Per germline, CDR1 SGDLS and CDR2 YYNGEE. This CDR3 has 14 residues. V dropped 5 bases and J dropped 4; count of bases not matched to a gene: 5. CDR3: CASRTGVGTGELFF. The CDR3 DNA is TGTGCCAGCAGAACAGGGGTAGGCACCGGGGAGCTGTTTTTT.

The V call is TRBV5-6, the J call TRBJ1-2, with 7 bases matching TRBD1. The CDR3 runs 13 residues. V lost 1 base, J lost 6 bases, and 3 bases stayed unmatched. The germline V gene encodes CDR1 SGHDT and CDR2 YYEEEE. The CDR3 spells CASSLYRGNGYTF. In DNA form, the CDR3 reads TGTGCCAGCAGCTTGTACAGGGGAAATGGCTACACCTTC.

The rearrangement joins TRBV12-3 or TRBV12-4 to TRBJ1-1, with D unresolved. V gave up 6 bases and J gave up 6 bases, with 14 bases separating them. The CDR3 spans 13 residues. The chain's CDR3 is CASRTRGLPEAFF. The DNA for the CDR3 is TGTGCCAGCAGGACGAGAGGATTACCTGAAGCTTTCTTT.

Of note for this clone: At one end, the junction sequence differs from germline, possibly due to a read error. The genes are TRBV11-1 and TRBJ2-7, with TRBD1 matching over 9 bases. Germline V gives CDR1 SGHAT, CDR2 FQDESV (reference sequence). The CDR3 consists of 15 residues. CDR3 residues: CASSLGGTGPYVQYF. The DNA for the CDR3 is TGTGCCAGCAGCTTAGGCGGGACAGGGCCGTACGTGCAGTACTTC. Using reference TRBV11-1 and TRBJ2-7 for the parts outside the CDR3, the full variable domain is EAEVAQSPRYKITEKSQAVAFWCDPISGHATLYWYRQILGQGPELLVQFQDESVVDDSQLPKDRFSAERLKGVDSTLKIQPAELGDSAMYLCASSLGGTGPYVQYFGPGTRLTVT.

CDR3 in DNA: TGTGCCAGCAGCCCGGGGACAGGTGGTAGCAATCAGCCCCAGCATTTT. Protein: CASSPGTGGSNQPQHF. The chain combines TRBV7-9 with TRBJ1-5; 8 bases fit TRBD1. Germline V gene data show CDR1 as SEHNR and CDR2 as FQNEAQ (reference sequence). The V gene end was trimmed by 5 bases and the J gene end by 0 bases; junction bases not matched to a gene: 6. The CDR3 loop spans 16 amino acids.

The rearrangement links TRBV6-5 to TRBJ1-2, with D hard to call. Germline CDR1 is MNHEY and CDR2 is SVGAGI. CDR3 length: 14 amino acids. V lost 8 bases to trimming and J lost 0 bases, with 13 bases between them. CDR3 coding DNA: TGTGCCAGCGGCCCTCCTGAATCTAACTATGGCTACACCTTC. Amino acids: CASGPPESNYGYTF.

This clone was counted once. The chain couples TRBV19 to TRBJ2-3; TRBD2 might be the D (5 bases). This CDR3 has 14 amino acids. V lost 5 bases and J lost 4, with 13 bases in between. Per the germline V gene, CDR1 is LNHDA and CDR2 is SQIVND (reference sequence). The CDR3 sequence: CASSVRLASDTQYF. In DNA form, the CDR3 reads TGTGCCAGTAGTGTTCGGCTAGCCTCAGATACGCAGTATTTT.

CDR3 nucleotides: TGCGCCAGCAGCGCAGGGGTAACCTACGAGCAGTACTTC. It codes for CASSAGVTYEQYF. The J gene is TRBJ2-7, the V gene TRBV5-1; tentatively, D is TRBD1 (6 bases). V dropped 4 bases and J dropped 2 bases, with 10 bases sitting between them. The CDR3 is made up of 13 amino acids. Germline assignment: CDR1 SGHRS and CDR2 YFSETQ.